The present T cell receptor (beta chain) was sequenced within a study of metastatic and nonmetastatic thyroid tumors. Study in general: Peripheral blood and tumor or nodule samples from malignant and benign thyroid patients were compared.

CDR1 is SGHRS and CDR2 is YFSETQ in the germline V gene. The junction had 6 bases not matched to a gene; V was cut back by 4 bases and J by 5 bases. The CDR3 loop spans 15 amino acids. Every patient was untreated before thyroid surgery. This clone was detected many times. Its antigen remains unknown. The authors' processing: Variation in CDR3 across clinicopathological groups served as the basis for constructing a distant-metastasis classifier in papillary thyroid cancer. TCRdb re-processed the PCR reads through MiXCR. V and J calls and clone size were set by TCRdb, not the authors. This sample carries approximately 35,000 clones, 11% of them seen once, and the ten largest clones take around 15%. Study-wide points: Patients with malignant thyroid tumors reportedly had significantly higher TCR beta diversity than those with benign nodules, in blood and tumor.

The sequence derives from a female donor with papillary thyroid cancer or a benign thyroid nodule (not recorded which). Some clones in this sample may be carry-over from other donors' samples. Sequenced input: blood. This chain connects TRBV5-1 to TRBJ2-5, with TRBD1 matching over 12 bases. The CDR3 DNA is TGCGCCAGCAGCGGCCGGGACAGGGGGCAGGAGACCCAGTACTTC. It codes for CASSGRDRGQETQYF.